The clone carrying this T cell receptor (beta chain) came up many times. The antigen is not known. Amplified TCR beta CDR3 regions came from RNA transcripts. When the TCR CDR3 underwent first-round RT-PCR, the HTBI primer set was used. From the multiplex PCR reads, TCRdb called clonotypes with MiXCR, one entry per CDR3 protein. In the table there are fewer than 250,000 distinct CDR3 sequences, 17% of which are singletons. The data originate from a study of T cells in Graves' hyperthyroidism and ophthalmopathy. Findings of the study overall: Ophthalmopathy and stable hyperthyroidism were separated by a 13 V-J model. Also found in blood were most expanded thyroid clonotypes above 0.001. The model's output predicted ophthalmopathy at a median of roughly 6 months prior to onset.

Trimming cost V 3 bases and J 6 bases; bases outside gene matches: 10. CDR1 WNHNN and CDR2 SYGVQD come from the germline V gene (reference sequence). CDR3 length: 17 amino acids. The hyperthyroidism patients had all been newly diagnosed, and their disease duration was under 2 months. Their ages ranged from 18 to 65 years. The sample comprised blood. The chain couples TRBV10-1 to TRBJ2-1, with 11 bases matching TRBD1. This receptor was obtained from a man aged 45-65 years with Graves' hyperthyroidism. In nucleotides, the CDR3 is TGCGCCAGCAGTGACAGGACAGGGGGCGAAGTAGGCAATGAGCAGTTCTTC. This gives the protein CASSDRTGGEVGNEQFF.